What follows is one TCR beta chain and its context. What it recognizes is unknown. This sample stems from a study of brain metastases from non-small cell lung cancer. The study, taken as a whole, reports: Brain metastases had lower T-cell infiltration than primary tumors. Expanded T-cell clones appeared in roughly 60% of brain metastases over primaries. TCR repertoires overlapped largely between brain metastases and matched primaries.

The CDR3 loop spans 16 amino acids. Looked up from germline, CDR1 is LGHDT and CDR2 is YNNKEL (reference sequence). Deletions cut 1 base from V and 1 base from J, with 10 bases between. The assay was immunoSEQ multiplex PCR, and TCRdb's table has in-frame clones only and misses some. This table has roughly 2,200 clones, around four fifths appearing once. The sequence came from a donor older than 35 with non-small cell lung cancer. The sample consisted of primary lung tumor tissue. The chain recombines TRBV3-1 (or the pseudogene TRBV3-2) with TRBJ2-2, with D hard to call. The CDR3 DNA is TGTGCCAGCAGCCAAGCTGCTCAAGGGAACACCGGGGAGCTGTTTTTT. This translates into CASSQAAQGNTGELFF.